Listed here is a single T cell receptor beta chain. Its target is not known. These data belong to a study of T cell responses to AZD1222 COVID-19 vaccine. Study conclusions and caveats: Spike-specific TCR breadth rose after two AZD1222 doses, and depth rose as well. Females outnumbered males among donors, who were mostly white British; clonal diversity was possibly underestimated. Repertoire collection took place solely once the T cell response had peaked.

Germline CDR1 and CDR2: SGDLS and YYNGEE. Trimming pared 2 bases from V and 2 bases from J, leaving 14 bases between. This CDR3 is built from 15 residues. The repertoire was sequenced with immunoSEQ multiplex PCR; TCRdb's copy has only in-frame clones and lacks some. The table shows more than 140,000 clones, with about 87% occurring only once. Specimen: peripheral blood, collected on day 0 of AZD1222 vaccination. The receptor was derived from an adult in good health. The gene calls are TRBV9 and TRBJ2-7, with D possibly called TRBD1 or TRBD2 (5 bases each). Written as DNA, the CDR3 is TGTGCCAGCAGCGTGGGAGAGGGGCCCGCCTACGAGCAGTACTTC. Its translation is CASSVGEGPAYEQYF.